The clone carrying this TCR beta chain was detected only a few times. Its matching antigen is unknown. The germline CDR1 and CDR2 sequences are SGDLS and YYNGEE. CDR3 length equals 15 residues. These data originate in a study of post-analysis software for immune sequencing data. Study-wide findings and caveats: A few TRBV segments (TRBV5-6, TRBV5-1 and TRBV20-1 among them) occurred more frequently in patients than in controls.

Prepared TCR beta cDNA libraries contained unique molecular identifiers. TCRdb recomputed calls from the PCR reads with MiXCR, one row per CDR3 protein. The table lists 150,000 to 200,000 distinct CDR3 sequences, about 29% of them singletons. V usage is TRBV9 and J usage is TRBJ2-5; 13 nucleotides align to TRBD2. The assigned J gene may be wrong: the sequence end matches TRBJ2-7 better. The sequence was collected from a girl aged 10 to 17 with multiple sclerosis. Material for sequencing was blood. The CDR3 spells CASSMGLAGIDEQYF. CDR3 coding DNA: TGTGCCAGCAGCATGGGACTAGCGGGAATTGACGAGCAGTACTTC.